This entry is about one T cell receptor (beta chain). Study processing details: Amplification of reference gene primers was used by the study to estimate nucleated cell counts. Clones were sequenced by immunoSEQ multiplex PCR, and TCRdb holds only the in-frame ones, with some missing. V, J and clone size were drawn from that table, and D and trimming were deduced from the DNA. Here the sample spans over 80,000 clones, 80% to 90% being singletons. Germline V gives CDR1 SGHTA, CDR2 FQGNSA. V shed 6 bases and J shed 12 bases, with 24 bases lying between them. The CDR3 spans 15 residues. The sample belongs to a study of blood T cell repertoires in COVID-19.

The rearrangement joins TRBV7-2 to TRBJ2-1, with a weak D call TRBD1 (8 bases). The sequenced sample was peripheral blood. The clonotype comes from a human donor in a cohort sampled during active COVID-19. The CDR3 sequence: CASRYGREQGEGQFF. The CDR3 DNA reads TGTGCCAGCAGGTACGGACGAGAACAGGGGGAGGGGCAGTTCTTC.